This T cell receptor beta chain was identified in a study of blood T cell repertoires in COVID-19. Study as a whole: The United States, Italy and Spain provided the acute and convalescent COVID-19 samples. In each case, the material was cDNA or gDNA derived from T cells, B-cell-depleted T cells, or PBMCs.

Per the study methods: The assay estimated nucleated cells by amplifying reference gene primers. Only in-frame clones appear in the TCRdb table, and some are missing; sequencing was by immunoSEQ multiplex PCR. V and J calls plus clone size are reproduced from that table; the DNA served to infer D and trimming. In the table there are over 60,000 clones, roughly 82% of which are singletons. The table lists this clone with a few counts. The length of the CDR3 is 13 residues. Germline CDR1 reads LNHNV; CDR2 reads YYDKDF (reference sequence). V shed 3 bases, J shed 5 bases, and the junction held 3 bases outside the gene matches.

The sequence derives from a human donor in a cohort sampled during active COVID-19. Sequenced sample: peripheral blood. This chain uses TRBV15 with TRBJ2-7; 8 positions match TRBD1. The CDR3 loop is CATSSQGADEQYF. In DNA form, the CDR3 reads TGTGCCACCAGCAGCCAGGGGGCTGACGAGCAGTACTTC.